This is a list of T cell receptor beta chains from one sample in a study of siplizumab effects on memory and regulatory T cells. Assay: immunoSEQ multiplex PCR; the TCRdb copy retains only in-frame clones and omits some. The sample lists 20,000 or so clones, 44% occurring once. These receptors lack a known antigen. The sequenced material came from CFSE-low (dividing) CD4+ T cells sorted from an allogeneic mixed lymphocyte reaction. Source of these receptors: a human donor in good health; the cells came from an allogeneic mixed lymphocyte reaction. Some clones in this sample may be carry-over from other donors' samples. Each CDR3 is given with its conserved first and last residue. D genes are given only for firm matches. Only part of the rows carry a size: once, few, many, or a class if the clone is expanded.

TRBJ1-2 | TRBV23-1 | . | . | TGCGCCAGCACCAGGGGCGGGGATGGCTACACCTTC | CASTRGGDGYTF
TRBJ1-2 | TRBV5-1 | . | few | TGCGCCAGCAGCTTGGGGGTGGGGAATTACACCTTC | CASSLGVGNYTF
TRBJ1-5 | TRBV19 | . | few | TGTGCCAGTAGTATCGGACAGCTTAGCAATCAGCCCCAGCATTTT | CASSIGQLSNQPQHF
TRBJ2-3 | TRBV9 | . | . | TGTGCCAGCAGCGTATGGGGGGAAGCCGCCGATACGCAGTATTTT | CASSVWGEAADTQYF
TRBJ1-6 | TRBV7-2 | . | few | TGTGCCAGCAGCTTAGGATCCGGACGTACAAATTCACCCCTCCACTTT | CASSLGSGRTNSPLHF
TRBJ1-5 | TRBV5-3 | TRBD1 | . | TGTGCCAGGCTACAGGGGCTTGATCAGCCCCAGCATTTT | CARLQGLDQPQHF
TRBJ1-4 | TRBV30 | . | . | TGTGCCTGGAGTGAGGGTATAACTAATGAAAAACTGTTTTTT | CAWSEGITNEKLFF
TRBJ1-5 | TRBV7-2 | . | . | TGTGCCAGCAGCTTATTGCCCCAGCCCCAGCATTTT | CASSLLPQPQHF
TRBJ2-3 | TRBV7-9 | . | . | TGTGCCAGCAGCTTAGCGCTTGGAGGGTACGTAGGAGATACGCAGTATTTT | CASSLALGGYVGDTQYF
TRBJ2-2 | TRBV7-9 | . | . | TGTGCCAGCAGCTTTGGATTCATCGGGGAGCTGTTTTTT | CASSFGFIGELFF
TRBJ2-7 | TRBV27 | . | . | TGTGCCAGCAGTTATGGGGGACGCTACGAGCAGTACTTC | CASSYGGRYEQYF
TRBJ1-2 | TRBV19 | TRBD1 | . | TGTGCCAGTAGTCCCACAGGGGGCCAGGTCTATGGCTACACCTTC | CASSPTGGQVYGYTF
TRBJ2-6 | TRBV18 | . | once | TGTGCCAGCTCACCATTTAGCTCTGGGGCCAACGTCCTGACTTTC | CASSPFSSGANVLTF
TRBJ1-6 | TRBV5-5 | . | . | TGTGCCAGCAGTTGGGGTCAGGGTTCACCCCTCCACTTT | CASSWGQGSPLHF
TRBJ2-3 | TRBV5-1 | TRBD2 | . | TGCGCCAGCAGCTTGAGTGGAGCGGGGGGGCCGGATACGCAGTATTTT | CASSLSGAGGPDTQYF
TRBJ2-1 | TRBV18 | TRBD2 | . | TGTGCCAGCTCACCACCGGGACTAGCGGCAGGAGGTGAGCAGTTCTTC | CASSPPGLAAGGEQFF
TRBJ1-5 | TRBV11-2 | . | . | TGTGCCAGCAGCCTCCGCCAGGGCGACCTTAATCAGCCCCAGCATTTT | CASSLRQGDLNQPQHF
TRBJ1-1 | TRBV20-1 | . | few | TGCAGTGCGTATGGGGTCCCCGAAGCTTTCTTT | CSAYGVPEAFF
TRBJ2-1 | TRBV11-3 | TRBD1 | . | TGTGCCAGCAGCTTAGGGACAGGGTCCTACAATGAGCAGTTCTTC | CASSLGTGSYNEQFF
TRBJ2-1 | TRBV6-5 | . | . | TGTGCCAGCAGTTACCTGGCGGGAAATGAGCAGTTCTTC | CASSYLAGNEQFF
TRBJ1-4 | TRBV19 | . | . | TGTGCCAGTAGTGGAGTGAGAGGTGAAAAACTGTTTTTT | CASSGVRGEKLFF
TRBJ1-5 | TRBV6-5 | . | . | TGTGCCAGCAGTACCTCCGGGACACTGATACAGCCCCAGCATTTT | CASSTSGTLIQPQHF
TRBJ1-2 | TRBV6-5 | . | . | TGTGCCAGCAGTCCTGGCTGGGGAGCTAACTATGGCTACACCTTC | CASSPGWGANYGYTF
TRBJ1-4 | TRBV5-8 | . | . | TGTGCCAGCAGATACCAGACAGGACCCGAAAAACTGTTTTTT | CASRYQTGPEKLFF
TRBJ2-1 | TRBV6-4 | . | . | TGTGCCAGCAGTGAAACGGAAGTCAATGAGCAGTTCTTC | CASSETEVNEQFF
TRBJ1-2 | TRBV6-1 | . | few | TGTGCCAGCAGAACTCCTGGGGGTTTTGGCTACACCTTC | CASRTPGGFGYTF
TRBJ2-1 | TRBV5-4 | . | . | TGTGCCAGCAGCTTGGCCCACAATGAGCAGTTCTTC | CASSLAHNEQFF